Listed below are T cell receptor beta chains from one sample, sequenced in a study of T cell repertoires in cytomegalovirus infection. Antigen specificity for these receptors is unknown. TCRdb re-analysed the reads in MiXCR, keeping a single row per CDR3 protein. This table has about 920,000 distinct CDR3 sequences, roughly 30% appearing once. Sample: cultured CD8+ T cells from PBMCs, taken from culture after CMV antigen stimulation. These receptors originate from a human donor in good health (CMV status not recorded). Some clones in this sample may be carry-over from other donors' samples. CDR3s include the opening cysteine and the closing phenylalanine or tryptophan. D genes are given only for firm matches. Expanded clones are given a class, and other clones once, few, many or no size at all.

j_call	v_call	clone_size	d_call	cdr3_length	cdr3_aa	cdr3_nt
TRBJ1-6	TRBV27	few	TRBD1	13	CASSVGQGANLHF	TGTGCCAGCAGTGTAGGACAGGGGGCGAACCTCCACTTT
TRBJ1-4	TRBV4-2	few	-	15	CASSPTSQAPEKLFF	TGTGCCAGCAGCCCAACCTCCCAGGCCCCCGAAAAACTGTTTTTT
TRBJ2-3	TRBV7-3	few	-	14	CASSSDGATDTQYF	TGTGCCAGCAGCTCAGACGGGGCCACAGATACGCAGTATTTT
TRBJ2-7	TRBV20-1	-	TRBD1	13	CSASPGQGYEQYF	TGCAGTGCTTCCCCGGGACAGGGCTACGAGCAGTACTTC
TRBJ1-1	TRBV4-3	few	-	15	CASSQDWGRNTEAFF	TGCGCCAGCAGCCAAGATTGGGGACGGAACACTGAAGCTTTCTTT
TRBJ2-2	TRBV11-2	few	-	16	CASSLQRVETGGELFF	TGTGCCAGCAGCTTACAAAGGGTGGAAACGGGCGGGGAGCTGTTTTTT
TRBJ2-7	TRBV6-1	-	-	15	CASSEEGGGSYEQYF	TGTGCCAGCAGTGAAGAGGGGGGGGGCTCCTACGAGCAGTACTTC
TRBJ2-1	TRBV6-2/TRBV6-3	-	-	17	CASSYFFAGVKGNEQFF	TGTGCCAGCAGTTACTTCTTTGCCGGGGTAAAAGGGAATGAGCAGTTCTTC
TRBJ1-2	TRBV7-8	-	-	14	CASSLAGNTDGYTF	TGTGCCAGCAGCTTAGCTGGGAACACGGATGGCTACACCTTC
TRBJ2-1	TRBV7-7	few	-	13	CASSPYINNEQFF	TGTGCTAGCAGCCCCTATATAAACAATGAGCAGTTCTTC
TRBJ1-2	TRBV12-3/TRBV12-4	-	-	18	CASSFQRSPGTENYGYTF	TGTGCCAGCAGTTTCCAACGAAGTCCCGGGACGGAAAACTATGGCTACACCTTC
TRBJ2-1	TRBV6-2/TRBV6-3	-	TRBD2	15	CASSHGLAGRDEQFF	TGTGCCAGCAGCCACGGGCTAGCGGGGAGGGATGAGCAGTTCTTC
TRBJ2-1	TRBV6-2/TRBV6-3	-	-	15	CASRPAPKSLNEQFF	TGTGCCAGCAGACCGGCCCCCAAGTCCCTCAATGAGCAGTTCTTC
TRBJ2-5	TRBV12-3/TRBV12-4	many	TRBD1	14	CASSASGGQETQYF	TGTGCCAGCAGCGCGTCAGGGGGTCAGGAGACCCAGTACTTC
TRBJ1-1	TRBV28	-	-	16	CASTSGVTERNTEAFF	TGTGCCAGCACCTCGGGGGTGACAGAGCGGAACACTGAAGCTTTCTTT
TRBJ1-3	TRBV7-2	many	TRBD1	16	CASSLVGDRGFDTIYF	TGTGCCAGCAGCTTAGTCGGGGACAGGGGGTTTGACACCATATATTTT
TRBJ2-4	TRBV7-8	many	-	14	CASSKGGTKNIQYF	TGTGCCAGCAGTAAAGGAGGAACCAAAAACATTCAGTACTTC
TRBJ2-2	TRBV7-2	-	-	16	CASSWDPLMGTGELFF	TGTGCCAGCAGCTGGGACCCTCTCATGGGTACCGGGGAGCTGTTTTTT
TRBJ2-2	TRBV10-3	-	TRBD2	18	CAISLGGLAGGRTGELFF	TGTGCCATCAGCCTGGGGGGACTAGCGGGGGGACGGACCGGGGAGCTGTTTTTT
TRBJ1-1	TRBV2	-	TRBD1	13	CAKEGTGETEAFF	TGTGCCAAAGAAGGGACAGGGGAAACTGAAGCTTTCTTT
TRBJ1-5	TRBV5-4	-	-	15	CASSDGPSPNQPQHF	TGTGCCAGCAGCGACGGACCCAGCCCCAATCAGCCCCAGCATTTT
TRBJ1-1	TRBV10-3	-	-	14	CAISTGGGNTEAFF	TGTGCCATCAGTACCGGGGGCGGGAACACTGAAGCTTTCTTT
TRBJ2-5	TRBV4-3	-	-	15	CASSREEGGRETQYF	TGCGCCAGCAGCCGAGAGGAGGGGGGCCGGGAGACCCAGTACTTC
TRBJ2-3	TRBV7-9	many	-	16	CASSDLLGIQADTQYF	TGTGCCAGCAGCGATTTGCTAGGGATACAGGCAGATACGCAGTATTTT
TRBJ1-1	TRBV7-6	many	-	15	CASSFISDSPAEAFF	TGTGCCAGCAGCTTCATTTCGGACAGTCCAGCCGAAGCTTTCTTT
TRBJ1-1	TRBV7-9	few	-	14	CASSPKGLGTEAFF	TGTGCCAGCAGCCCTAAGGGCCTTGGGACTGAAGCTTTCTTT
TRBJ1-1	TRBV6-5	few	-	14	CASSYRPYGTEAFF	TGTGCCAGCAGTTATCGACCTTACGGGACTGAAGCTTTCTTT
TRBJ1-2	TRBV6-6	few	-	12	CASRVWAYGYTF	TGTGCCAGCAGAGTCTGGGCTTATGGCTACACCTTC
TRBJ1-5	TRBV19	few	-	19	CASSIRLQGMGLRNQPQHF	TGTGCCAGTAGTATCAGACTACAGGGAATGGGGTTACGCAATCAGCCCCAGCATTTT
TRBJ1-1	TRBV5-1	-	-	13	CASSFGGAFEAFF	TGCGCCAGCAGCTTCGGGGGTGCCTTTGAAGCTTTCTTT
TRBJ1-2	TRBV6-2/TRBV6-3	-	-	13	CASNYRSFYGYTF	TGTGCCAGCAATTATAGAAGTTTCTATGGCTACACCTTC
TRBJ2-2	TRBV7-9	-	TRBD1	16	CASSSPGTGQTGELFF	TGTGCCAGCAGCTCTCCCGGGACAGGGCAAACCGGGGAGCTGTTTTTT
TRBJ1-6	TRBV4-1	few	-	15	CASSQTAHVSSPLHF	TGCGCCAGCAGCCAAACGGCACATGTTTCCTCACCCCTCCACTTT
TRBJ2-1	TRBV12-3/TRBV12-4	many	TRBD2	15	CASSLELAGGNEQFF	TGTGCCAGCAGTTTAGAACTAGCGGGGGGCAATGAGCAGTTCTTC
TRBJ1-1	TRBV7-9	many	-	15	CASSHPRQGNTEAFF	TGTGCCAGCAGCCACCCCCGGCAAGGGAACACTGAAGCTTTCTTT
TRBJ2-3	TRBV15	few	-	16	CATSRITAAQRDTQYF	TGTGCCACCAGCAGAATAACGGCGGCCCAGAGAGATACGCAGTATTTT
TRBJ1-1	TRBV11-2	-	-	17	CASSLWRGGEPNTEAFF	TGTGCCAGCAGCTTATGGAGAGGGGGGGAACCGAACACTGAAGCTTTCTTT
TRBJ2-5	TRBV7-9	few	TRBD2	17	CASSDIGGAQHQETQYF	TGTGCCAGCAGCGATATCGGGGGGGCTCAACACCAAGAGACCCAGTACTTC
TRBJ2-1	TRBV28	-	TRBD2	18	CASSLRGRLAGGYNEQFF	TGTGCCAGCAGTTTAAGGGGCCGACTAGCGGGGGGGTACAATGAGCAGTTCTTC
TRBJ2-1	TRBV5-6	-	-	18	CASSLSLGRIIYYNEQFF	TGTGCCAGCAGCTTATCCCTGGGGCGAATCATTTACTACAATGAGCAGTTCTTC
TRBJ2-3	TRBV6-6	-	TRBD2	16	CASSAWTSGDTDTQYF	TGTGCCAGCAGTGCTTGGACTAGCGGGGATACAGATACGCAGTATTTT
TRBJ1-1	TRBV27	few	TRBD1	16	CASSLYQMDRASEAFF	TGTGCCAGCAGTCTGTATCAAATGGACAGGGCATCTGAAGCTTTCTTT
TRBJ1-5	TRBV27	-	-	14	CASSLIDSNQPQHF	TGTGCCAGCAGTTTAATAGACAGCAATCAGCCCCAGCATTTT
TRBJ2-3	TRBV7-9	medium-sized	-	16	CASSSRDTDSPDTQYF	TGTGCCAGCAGCTCTCGAGACACCGATAGCCCAGATACGCAGTATTTT
TRBJ2-5	TRBV7-9	-	TRBD1	17	CASSLPRTGSIQETQYF	TGTGCCAGCAGCTTACCCCGGACAGGATCGATACAAGAGACCCAGTACTTC
TRBJ2-7	TRBV14	-	-	15	CASSPLSSGSYEQYF	TGTGCCAGCAGCCCCCTGTCCTCAGGGTCCTACGAGCAGTACTTC
TRBJ1-3	TRBV7-6	few	-	14	CASSSAGVGNTIYF	TGTGCCAGCAGCTCTGCAGGGGTGGGAAACACCATATATTTT
TRBJ1-1	TRBV6-8	few	-	15	CASSYAQGRNTEAFF	TGTGCCAGCAGTTATGCGCAGGGGCGGAACACTGAAGCTTTCTTT
TRBJ2-1	TRBV6-1	-	TRBD2	16	CASSGLAGGPLREQFF	TGTGCCAGCAGTGGATTAGCGGGGGGGCCATTGAGGGAGCAGTTCTTC
TRBJ1-5	TRBV6-2/TRBV6-3	-	-	15	CASSRYRQGNQPQHF	TGTGCCAGCAGTCGGTACCGGCAGGGCAATCAGCCCCAGCATTTT
TRBJ1-2	TRBV7-9	-	-	14	CASSIRDYKDGYTF	TGTGCCAGCAGCATCCGGGACTACAAGGATGGCTACACCTTC
TRBJ2-3	TRBV9	few	-	16	CASSVEGVASTDTQYF	TGTGCCAGCAGCGTAGAAGGAGTCGCGAGCACAGATACGCAGTATTTT
TRBJ2-1	TRBV4-2	-	TRBD2	16	CASSQDPGGAIDEQFF	TGTGCCAGCAGCCAAGATCCGGGGGGGGCCATCGATGAGCAGTTCTTC
TRBJ1-2	TRBV7-9	-	-	13	CASSLARTVGYTF	TGTGCCAGCAGCTTGGCCCGGACAGTAGGCTACACCTTC
TRBJ1-5	TRBV27	-	-	14	CASAKAGRNQPQHF	TGTGCCAGCGCAAAGGCAGGGCGCAATCAGCCCCAGCATTTT
TRBJ1-1	TRBV7-9	many	-	13	CASSLQPNTEAFF	TGTGCCAGCAGCCTCCAACCGAACACTGAAGCTTTCTTT
TRBJ2-2	TRBV4-2	-	TRBD2	16	CASSPLGLVRDGELFF	TGTGCCAGCAGCCCCTTGGGACTAGTGCGTGACGGGGAGCTGTTTTTT
TRBJ2-1	TRBV6-2/TRBV6-3	-	-	12	CASSSRPGEQFF	TGTGCCAGCAGTTCCCGGCCCGGGGAGCAGTTCTTC
TRBJ2-1	TRBV7-2	many	-	13	CASSFNPYNEQFF	TGTGCCAGCAGCTTTAACCCCTACAATGAGCAGTTCTTC